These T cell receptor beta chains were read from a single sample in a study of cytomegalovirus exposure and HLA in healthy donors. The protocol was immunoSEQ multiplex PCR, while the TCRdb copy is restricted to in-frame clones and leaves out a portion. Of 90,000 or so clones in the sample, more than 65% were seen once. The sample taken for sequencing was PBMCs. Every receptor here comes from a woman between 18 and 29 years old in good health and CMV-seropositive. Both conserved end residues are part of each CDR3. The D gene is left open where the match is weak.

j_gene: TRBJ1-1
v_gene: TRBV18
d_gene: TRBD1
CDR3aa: CASSPGDRGRGTEAFF

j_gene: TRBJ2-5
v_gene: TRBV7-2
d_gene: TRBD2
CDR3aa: CASSLVSLAVQETQYF

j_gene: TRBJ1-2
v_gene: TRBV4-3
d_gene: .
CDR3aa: CASSQDLGRSGGYTF

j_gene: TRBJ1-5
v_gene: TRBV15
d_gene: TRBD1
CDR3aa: CATSREQGASQPQHF

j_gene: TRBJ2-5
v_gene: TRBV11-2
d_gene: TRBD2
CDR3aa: CASSLGVAGVQETQYF

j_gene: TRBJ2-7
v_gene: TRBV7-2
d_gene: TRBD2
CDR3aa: CASSLGGSSSYEQYF

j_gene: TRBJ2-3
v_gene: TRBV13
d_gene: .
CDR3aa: CASSLRWGLGVDTQYF

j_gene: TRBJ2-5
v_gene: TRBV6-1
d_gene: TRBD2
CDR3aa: CASSELAGGQETQYF

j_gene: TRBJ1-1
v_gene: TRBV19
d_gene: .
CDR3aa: CASSRGGTITEAFF

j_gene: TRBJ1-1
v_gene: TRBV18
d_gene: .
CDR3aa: CASSPGNTEAFF

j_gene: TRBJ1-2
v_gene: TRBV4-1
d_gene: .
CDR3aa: CASSQVPKQVYGYTF

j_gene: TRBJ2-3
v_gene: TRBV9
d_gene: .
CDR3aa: CASSPREGVTDTQYF

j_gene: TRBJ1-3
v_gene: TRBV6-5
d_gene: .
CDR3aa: CASSAPGVGNTIYF

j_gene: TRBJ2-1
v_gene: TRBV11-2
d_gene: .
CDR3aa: CASSFTTGFHEQFF

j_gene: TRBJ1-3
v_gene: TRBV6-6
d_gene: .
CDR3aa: CASRVASGNTIYF

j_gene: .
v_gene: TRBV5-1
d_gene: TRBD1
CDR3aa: CASSLGGQGFYEQYF

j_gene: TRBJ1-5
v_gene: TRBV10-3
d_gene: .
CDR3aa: CAISESAGPNQPQHF

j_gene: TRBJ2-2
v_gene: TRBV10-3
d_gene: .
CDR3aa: CAISGRQGHTGELFF

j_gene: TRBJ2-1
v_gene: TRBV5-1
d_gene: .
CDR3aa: CASSLRLPPYNEQFF

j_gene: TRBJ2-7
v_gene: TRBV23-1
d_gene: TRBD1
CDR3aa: CAARGTGKAEQYF